The 26 T cell receptor beta chains presented below share a single source sample, sequenced in a study of CD8 T cells in ankylosing spondylitis. These receptors have no known antigen. Study observations and caveats: Seemingly distinctive of ankylosing spondylitis blood was a TCR beta motif formed by eight highly homologous variants.

One entry per CDR3 protein results from TCRdb running MiXCR on the 5' RACE reads. The table lists almost 400,000 distinct CDR3 sequences, around 22% of them singletons. The sample taken for sequencing was blood, either unsorted or a sorted T cell fraction (not recorded which). The receptors come from a male donor with ankylosing spondylitis.

This chain uses TRBV5-8 with TRBJ1-1; D not resolved. The germline V gene has CDR1 SGHTS and CDR2 YDEGEE. Trimming shortened V by 4 bases and J by 4 bases, and 17 bases separated the two germline ends. This CDR3 is built from 15 residues. CDR3 coding DNA: TGTGCCAGCAGCCTTGAGAGGGTGACGGTCACTGAAGCTTTCTTT. This gives the protein CASSLERVTVTEAFF.

The gene calls are TRBV7-2 and TRBJ1-5, with D maybe TRBD1 (6 bases). Trimming removed 4 bases at V and 7 bases at J, with 14 bases between. The CDR3 loop spans 14 amino acids. Per germline, CDR1 SGHTA and CDR2 FQGNSA. CDR3 amino acids: CASSSSGARQPQHF. The CDR3 DNA follows: TGTGCCAGCAGCTCCTCAGGGGCCAGGCAGCCCCAGCATTTT.

This clonotype was recorded many times. This sequence joins TRBV6-5 and TRBJ1-5; D gene unclear. Trimming took off 2 bases at V and 0 bases at J, with 14 bases between the two ends. The CDR3 consists of 17 residues. CDR1 and CDR2 from the germline V gene are MNHEY and SVGAGI. As DNA, the CDR3 is TGTGCCAGCAGTTACAGGGATGCCCTTTATAGCAATCAGCCCCAGCATTTT. As protein: CASSYRDALYSNQPQHF.

This clonotype came up many times. The V call is TRBV5-1, the J call TRBJ2-1; TRBD1 aligns across 9 bases. V lost 3 bases to trimming and J lost 4 bases; unmatched junction nucleotides: 5. The germline V gene encodes CDR1 SGHRS and CDR2 YFSETQ. This CDR3 comprises 15 residues. The CDR3 protein is CASSSTGGGYNEQFF. The CDR3 region has the DNA TGCGCCAGCAGCTCTACAGGGGGCGGGTACAATGAGCAGTTCTTC.

This clonotype was seen only a few times. The chain links TRBV12-3 or TRBV12-4 to TRBJ2-2; D not resolved. The V end was cut by 8 bases, the J end by 0 bases, with 4 bases between. This CDR3 is 12 amino acids long. The CDR3 DNA reads as TGTGCCAGCGGCACGAACACCGGGGAGCTGTTTTTT. Its protein is CASGTNTGELFF.

This clonotype was seen a handful of times. The chain is built from TRBV25-1 and TRBJ2-3, with 14 bases fitting TRBD2. Trimming cost V 4 bases and J 4 bases; bases outside gene matches: 1. The CDR3 is 15 amino acids. Per germline, CDR1 MGHDK and CDR2 SYGVNS. The chain's CDR3 is CASSGLAGGPDTQYF. DNA of the CDR3: TGTGCCAGCAGTGGACTAGCGGGAGGGCCAGATACGCAGTATTTT.

This clonotype has a handful of counts. This chain connects TRBV29-1 to TRBJ2-7; 10 bases are a match to TRBD2. V lost 2 bases and J lost 6; bases outside the gene matches: 7. This CDR3 has 14 amino acids. The V gene's germline CDR1 is SQVTM and CDR2 ANQGSEA. CDR3 protein: CSVESGRAFGEQYF. CDR3 in DNA: TGCAGCGTTGAAAGCGGGAGGGCCTTCGGCGAGCAGTACTTC.

The genes are TRBV5-6 and TRBJ1-4; D is perhaps TRBD1 (5 bases). V was trimmed by 2 bases and J by 7 bases, leaving 15 bases between them. CDR1 is SGHDT, CDR2 YYEEEE, per germline. This CDR3 is built from 15 residues. The CDR3 DNA follows: TGTGCCAGCAGCTTTACGGGGCCGGGGAGTGAAAAACTGTTTTTT. Protein product: CASSFTGPGSEKLFF. The whole variable domain, remainder taken from reference TRBV5-6 and TRBJ1-4, is DAGVTQSPTHLIKTRGQQVTLRCSPKSGHDTVSWYQQALGQGPQFIFQYYEEEERQRGNFPDRFSGHQFPNYSSELNVNALLLGDSALYLCASSFTGPGSEKLFFGSGTQLSVL.

V gene TRBV9 combines with J gene TRBJ1-1; D is unclear. The ends were cut back, 3 bases at V and 0 bases at J, with 9 bases in the middle. This CDR3 comprises 14 residues. Germline CDR1 reads SGDLS; CDR2 reads YYNGEE. The CDR3 loop is CASSAPGVNTEAFF. CDR3 in DNA: TGTGCCAGCAGCGCCCCCGGGGTGAACACTGAAGCTTTCTTT. Full variable domain (remainder filled in from reference TRBV9 and TRBJ1-1): DSGVTQTPKHLITATGQRVTLRCSPRSGDLSVYWYQQSLDQGLQFLIQYYNGEERAKGNILERFSAQQFPDLHSELNLSSLELGDSALYFCASSAPGVNTEAFFGQGTRLTVV.

This clonotype was seen a few times. The V call is TRBV18, the J call TRBJ1-1, with a tentative D call TRBD1 (5 bases). The CDR3 contains 16 residues. Germline V gene sequence: CDR1 KGHSH, CDR2 LQKENI. The V end lost 0 bases, the J end lost 3 bases, and 14 bases lay between the germline ends. CDR3 sequence: CASSPPWGGVDTEAFF. The CDR3 nucleotides are TGTGCCAGCTCACCACCCTGGGGCGGGGTGGACACTGAAGCTTTCTTT. Full variable domain (missing parts from reference TRBV18 and TRBJ1-1): NAGVMQNPRHLVRRRGQEARLRCSPMKGHSHVYWYRQLPEEGLKFMVYLQKENIIDESGMPKERFSAEFPKEGPSILRIQQVVRGDSAAYFCASSPPWGGVDTEAFFGQGTRLTVV.

This chain connects TRBV29-1 to TRBJ1-3, with D uncertain. V shed 6 bases and J shed 0 bases, with 6 bases lying between them. CDR3 size: 12 residues. CDR1 is SQVTM, CDR2 ANQGSEA, per germline. The CDR3 DNA reads as TGCAGCGTAACGAGCTCTGGAAACACCATATATTTT. Translating gives CSVTSSGNTIYF.

This chain connects TRBV28 to TRBJ2-2; D is ambiguous. V was shortened by 6 bases and J by 5 bases, with 10 bases between the two germline ends. This CDR3 contains 13 residues. CDR1 MDHEN and CDR2 SYDVKM come from the germline V gene. CDR3 amino acids: CASSLPWTGELFF. Written as DNA, the CDR3 is TGTGCCAGCAGCCTTCCCTGGACCGGGGAGCTGTTTTTT.

This clonotype appeared many times. The chain recombines TRBV20-1 with TRBJ2-2, with 7 nucleotides matching TRBD2. This CDR3 has 16 residues. Trimming took 0 bases from V and 6 from J; bases not matched to a gene: 10. CDR1 and CDR2 from the germline V gene are DFQATT and SNEGSKA (reference sequence). The CDR3 sequence is CSARDPREGSAGELFF. CDR3 bases: TGCAGTGCTAGAGATCCCAGGGAGGGGAGCGCCGGGGAGCTGTTTTTT.

This clonotype has just a few counts. The V and J genes are TRBV9 and TRBJ1-2; D not certain. CDR3 length equals 15 residues. Trimming removed 6 bases at V and 5 bases at J, with 20 bases between. CDR1 is SGDLS and CDR2 is YYNGEE in the germline V gene. DNA for the CDR3: TGTGCCAGCACTCTGGGGAGTTCGAGCGGTTATGGCTACACCTTC. Translated: CASTLGSSSGYGYTF.

This chain links TRBV4-2 with TRBJ1-2; the D gene is possibly TRBD1 (5 bases). Germline values: CDR1 LGHNA, CDR2 YNFKEQ. Trimming pared 0 bases from V and 8 bases from J, leaving 16 bases between. The CDR3 is made up of 15 amino acids. CDR3 protein: CASSQEVGADFGYTF. The CDR3 coding sequence is TGTGCCAGCAGCCAAGAGGTTGGGGCAGACTTCGGCTACACCTTC.

This clonotype was found a few times. The chain links TRBV6-2 or TRBV6-3 to TRBJ2-3; 10 bases align to TRBD2. Germline V gives CDR1 MNHEY, CDR2 SVGEGT. J gave up 8 bases and V 8 bases, and 19 bases lay outside the gene matches. The CDR3 extends over 17 amino acids. The CDR3 region has the DNA TGTGCCAGCCGCGACCCGGGACTAGCGAGAAGTCTGGGTACGCAGTATTTT. Encoded protein: CASRDPGLARSLGTQYF.

The genes are TRBV5-1 and TRBJ2-5; TRBD2 aligns across 7 bases. This CDR3 spans 14 amino acids. The ends lost 1 base at V and 5 bases at J; junction bases unmatched: 5. Per the germline V gene, CDR1 is SGHRS and CDR2 is YFSETQ. This CDR3 reads CASSLMGGVETQYF. Written as DNA, the CDR3 is TGCGCCAGCAGCTTGATGGGAGGGGTTGAGACCCAGTACTTC.

J is TRBJ2-5 and V is TRBV5-6; D is undetermined. Trimming shortened V by 3 bases and J by 5 bases, and 17 bases separated the two germline ends. The germline gives CDR1 SGHDT, CDR2 YYEEEE. CDR3 length equals 15 residues. CDR3 DNA sequence: TGTGCCAGCAGCTCGCAGCTTCCAATAGGGGAGACCCAGTACTTC. Translation gives CASSSQLPIGETQYF.

This chain connects TRBV2 to TRBJ2-7; TRBD1 agrees at 8 bases. The CDR3 spans 14 residues. In germline, CDR1 is SNHLY, CDR2 FYNNEI. V was clipped by 6 bases and J by 2 bases; unmatched bases: 6. The chain's CDR3 is CASRKDRATYEQYF. The CDR3 DNA follows: TGTGCCAGCAGGAAGGACAGGGCCACCTACGAGCAGTACTTC. Full variable domain (outside the CDR3, taken from reference TRBV2 and TRBJ2-7): EPEVTQTPSHQVTQMGQEVILRCVPISNHLYFYWYRQILGQKVEFLVSFYNNEISEKSEIFDDQFSVERPDGSNFTLKIRSTKLEDSAMYFCASRKDRATYEQYFGPGTRLTVT.

V is TRBV2 and J is TRBJ2-1, with a weak D call TRBD1 (6 bases). In germline, CDR1 is SNHLY, CDR2 FYNNEI. The CDR3 totals 14 residues. V gave up 6 bases and J gave up 4 bases, with 13 bases separating them. The CDR3 spells CASSERTAYNEQFF. CDR3 coding DNA: TGTGCCAGCAGCGAGAGGACAGCGTACAATGAGCAGTTCTTC.

This clonotype showed up just a few times. The chain is built from TRBV9 and TRBJ1-6; weak D call: TRBD1 (5 bases). Germline values: CDR1 SGDLS, CDR2 YYNGEE. CDR3 size: 13 residues. Trimming stripped 4 bases from V and 9 bases from J, with 11 bases between. The CDR3 DNA follows: TGTGCCAGCAGCCTCGAAACAGGTTCACCCCTCCACTTT. Amino acids: CASSLETGSPLHF.

This clonotype was picked up a small number of times. This chain's CDR3 is CSVGEVGAEQYF. The DNA for the CDR3 is TGCAGCGTTGGCGAGGTGGGGGCGGAGCAGTACTTC. The V and J genes are TRBV29-1 and TRBJ2-7; the D gene is possibly TRBD1 (6 bases). Per germline, CDR1 SQVTM and CDR2 ANQGSEA. The CDR3 covers 12 residues. V shed 4 bases and J shed 7 bases, with 14 bases lying between them.

The table lists this clonotype with a few counts. The CDR3: CASSLSLASGSVYEQYF. Here the CDR3 DNA reads TGTGCCAGCAGCTTATCCCTAGCTAGCGGGAGTGTCTACGAGCAGTACTTC. This chain uses TRBV7-2 with TRBJ2-7, with 10 bases aligning to TRBD2. Germline V gives CDR1 SGHTA, CDR2 FQGNSA. CDR3 size: 17 residues. V was clipped by 2 bases and J by 3 bases; unmatched bases: 10.

This clonotype was seen a handful of times. The chain has TRBV6-1 and TRBJ1-2, with a possible D match to TRBD1 (5 bases). With 6 bases removed from V and 4 bases from J, the gap between germline ends came to 18 bases. The germline V gene encodes CDR1 MNHNS and CDR2 SASEGT. CDR3 length equals 15 residues. The CDR3 DNA reads as TGTGCCAGCAGACCCGTGGGGACGCCAGGCTATGGCTACACCTTC. As protein: CASRPVGTPGYGYTF.

V and J are TRBV20-1 and TRBJ1-1; 9 bases agree with TRBD1. Germline values: CDR1 DFQATT, CDR2 SNEGSKA (reference sequence). The CDR3 spans 15 residues. Trimming at V came to 3 bases and at J to 3 bases, leaving 8 bases not matched to a gene. CDR3 protein: CSAREVQGADTEAFF. CDR3 coding DNA: TGCAGTGCTAGGGAAGTACAGGGGGCGGACACTGAAGCTTTCTTT.

This clonotype showed up just a few times. The chain uses TRBV11-2 and TRBJ2-3, with D unresolved. The CDR3 covers 16 residues. Trimming removed 6 bases from V and 0 bases from J, with 16 bases in between. CDR1 and CDR2 from the germline V gene are SGHAT and FQNNGV. The CDR3 DNA follows: TGTGCCAGCAGTCATACACCCTCCTCTAGCACAGATACGCAGTATTTT. Amino acids: CASSHTPSSSTDTQYF. Full variable domain (rest looked up from reference TRBV11-2 and TRBJ2-3): EAGVAQSPRYKIIEKRQSVAFWCNPISGHATLYWYQQILGQGPKLLIQFQNNGVVDDSQLPKDRFSAERLKGVDSTLKIQPAKLEDSAVYLCASSHTPSSSTDTQYFGPGTRLTVL.